A selection of T cell receptor beta chains follows, all from one sample in a study of CD8+ T cells in alopecia areata. Using immunoSEQ multiplex PCR, the repertoire was profiled, and TCRdb retains in-frame clones only, with some absent. The data hold about 180,000 clones, with about 66% observed a single time. The sample consisted of CD8+ T cells sorted from blood, taken at week 0. These receptors came from a human donor with alopecia areata. Each CDR3 is given with its conserved first and last residue. A D gene is named only where the DNA matches it firmly. Size is omitted from some rows. Given values are once, few, many or a class for expanded clones.

v_call,j_call,cdr3_length,d_call,clone_size,cdr3_aa,cdr3_nt
TRBV6-5,TRBJ2-7,12,-,-,CASSYGLDEQYF,TGTGCCAGCAGTTATGGGTTGGACGAGCAGTACTTC
TRBV5-6,TRBJ1-3,16,-,-,CASSWGTVPSGNTIYF,TGTGCCAGCAGCTGGGGGACGGTTCCCTCTGGAAACACCATATATTTT
TRBV29-1,TRBJ2-7,15,TRBD1,once,CSVEPTGGRPYEQYF,TGCAGCGTTGAACCGACAGGGGGAAGACCCTACGAGCAGTACTTC
TRBV7-6,TRBJ2-5,16,TRBD2,-,CASSRAPLAGEETQYF,TGTGCCAGCAGCCGAGCCCCTCTAGCGGGGGAAGAGACCCAGTACTTC
TRBV10-2,TRBJ2-1,14,TRBD1,-,CATERTGGNNEQFF,TGCGCCACCGAACGGACAGGAGGTAACAATGAGCAGTTCTTC
TRBV10-3,TRBJ1-1,19,-,-,CAIRPRDLPTSAQNTEAFF,TGTGCCATCAGACCCAGAGACTTACCCACTTCGGCGCAGAACACTGAAGCTTTCTTT
TRBV5-1,TRBJ1-1,14,-,-,CASSLLRYRTEAFF,TGCGCCAGCAGCTTGTTAAGGTATAGGACTGAAGCTTTCTTT
TRBV27,TRBJ2-1,14,TRBD2,few,CASSWGGVYNEQFF,TGTGCCAGCAGCTGGGGGGGAGTCTACAATGAGCAGTTCTTC
TRBV4-1,TRBJ2-7,14,-,-,CASSQDARAYEQYF,TGCGCCAGCAGCCAAGATGCCAGGGCCTACGAGCAGTACTTC
TRBV9,TRBJ1-6,17,-,-,CASSGGGSPSYNSPLHF,TGTGCCAGCAGCGGGGGGGGTTCCCCCTCCTATAATTCACCCCTCCACTTT
TRBV4-1,TRBJ1-1,13,-,-,CASSQGGSAEAFF,TGCGCCAGCAGCCAAGGTGGGAGCGCTGAAGCTTTCTTT
TRBV13,TRBJ2-5,14,-,-,CASSHARGQETQYF,TGTGCCAGCAGCCACGCCAGAGGCCAAGAGACCCAGTACTTC
TRBV7-2,TRBJ1-2,15,-,-,CASRVGTPDVYGYTF,TGTGCCAGCAGGGTAGGGACGCCCGATGTCTATGGCTACACCTTC
TRBV13,TRBJ2-7,13,TRBD1,-,CASSLGTGYEQYF,TGTGCCAGCAGCTTAGGGACAGGGTACGAGCAGTACTTC
TRBV6-5,TRBJ2-3,15,-,-,CASSYLQGPTDTQYF,TGTGCCAGCAGTTACCTCCAGGGGCCCACAGATACGCAGTATTTT
TRBV13,TRBJ2-5,12,-,-,CASSFTSEAQYF,TGTGCCAGCAGCTTCACATCCGAGGCCCAGTACTTC
TRBV9,TRBJ1-4,13,-,few,CASSVDDPTELFF,TGTGCCAGCAGCGTAGATGACCCTACTGAGCTGTTTTTT
TRBV29-1,TRBJ1-2,13,-,-,CSVGPTTLGGYTF,TGCAGCGTTGGCCCTACAACGTTAGGTGGCTACACCTTC
TRBV5-6,TRBJ1-4,15,TRBD1,-,CASSSAGQGPEKLFF,TGTGCCAGCAGCTCCGCGGGACAGGGTCCTGAAAAACTGTTTTTT
TRBV5-6,TRBJ1-1,12,-,-,CASSLAGGKAFF,TGTGCCAGCAGCTTGGCCGGGGGGAAAGCTTTCTTT
TRBV27,TRBJ2-1,14,-,-,CASGTGSSYNEQFF,TGTGCCAGCGGAACTGGGAGCTCCTACAATGAGCAGTTCTTC
TRBV5-6,TRBJ2-2,16,-,-,CASSQKGLANTGELFF,TGTGCCAGCAGCCAGAAGGGACTGGCGAACACCGGGGAGCTGTTTTTT